Following are 13 T cell receptor beta chains from one sample sequenced in a study of CXCR3-negative and CXCR3-positive naive CD8 T cells. UMI labels and 5' RACE were used to prepare the TRB cDNA libraries. From its re-call of the 5' RACE reads, TCRdb lists each CDR3 protein once, without DNA. This listing includes about 130,000 distinct CDR3 sequences. The sample consisted of naive CXCR3- CD8+ T cells from blood. Subset of the sample: CD45RO-CCR7+CD27+CD95- naive CD8+ T cells lacking CXCR3 (TNR3-). The receptors come from a human donor in good health. Some clones in this sample may be carry-over from other donors' samples.

This rearrangement joins TRBV6-5 to TRBJ2-1; no DNA is available, so the TRBD1 call from TCRdb remains unchecked. Germline lookup yields CDR1 MNHEY and CDR2 SVGAGI. CDR3 length equals 11 residues. CDR3 amino acids: CASSSGGEQFF.

This chain connects TRBV5-1 to TRBJ2-1; TCRdb returns TRBD1, unconfirmable since there is no DNA. The CDR3 extends over 16 amino acids. Germline CDR1 is SGHRS and CDR2 is YFSETQ. The CDR3 loop is CASSLGPTGDYNEQFF.

The rearrangement uses TRBV11-2 and TRBJ2-7; TCRdb lists TRBD1, though no DNA is available to test this call. CDR3 length: 15 amino acids. From germline, CDR1 is SGHAT and CDR2 FQNNGV. Here the CDR3 reads CASSLFGTDLYEQYF.

This sequence joins TRBV3-1 and TRBJ2-5; there is no DNA to check the TCRdb D call of TRBD1. The CDR3 is 20 residues long. Per the germline V gene, CDR1 is LGHDT and CDR2 is YNNKEL (reference sequence). The CDR3 loop is CASSLLRQGSEDGIQETQYF.

V usage is TRBV5-1 and J usage is TRBJ2-1; with no DNA, the TCRdb D assignment of TRBD2 cannot be verified. The CDR3 loop spans 16 amino acids. Germline V gives CDR1 SGHRS, CDR2 YFSETQ. The CDR3 here is CASSPTSGGSYNEQFF. The entire variable domain, with the rest obtained from reference TRBV5-1 and TRBJ2-1, is as follows: KAGVTQTPRYLIKTRGQQVTLSCSPISGHRSVSWYQQTPGQGLQFLFEYFSETQRNKGNFPGRFSGRQFSNSRSEMNVSTLELGDSALYLCASSPTSGGSYNEQFFGPGTRLTVL.

The chain links TRBV7-9 to TRBJ2-1; TCRdb's D call of TRBD1 is untestable without DNA. Germline CDR1 and CDR2: SEHNR and FQNEAQ (reference sequence). This CDR3 comprises 14 residues. This CDR3 reads CASSLLDRPNEQFF.

This chain links TRBV28 with TRBJ1-1; TCRdb's D call of TRBD1 is untestable without DNA. The CDR3 runs 13 residues. Looked up from germline, CDR1 is MDHEN and CDR2 is SYDVKM. The CDR3 sequence: CASSFAGATEAFF.

This chain links TRBV14 with TRBJ1-2; TCRdb selects TRBD1, and the lack of DNA leaves this call unchecked. The CDR3 is made up of 14 amino acids. The germline V gene has CDR1 SGHDN and CDR2 FVKESK. This CDR3 reads CASSQLGPNYGYTF.

The gene calls are TRBV6-6 and TRBJ2-3; absent DNA, TCRdb's TRBD1 call cannot be checked. The CDR3 loop spans 13 amino acids. The V gene's germline CDR1 is MNHNY and CDR2 SVGAGI (reference sequence). CDR3 in amino acids: CASSYSGGDTQYF.

The gene calls are TRBV27 and TRBJ2-7. The germline V gene encodes CDR1 MNHEY and CDR2 SMNVEV (reference sequence). The CDR3 is made up of 14 amino acids. CDR3 sequence reads: CASSLSKAGYEQYF.

This rearrangement joins TRBV4-3 to TRBJ2-5. Germline lookup yields CDR1 LGHNA and CDR2 YSLEER. The CDR3 is made up of 14 amino acids. The CDR3 loop reads CASSQDQTEETQYF.

The V call is TRBV4-2, the J call TRBJ2-1; TCRdb lists TRBD2, though no DNA is available to test this call. The CDR3 is made up of 15 amino acids. CDR1 and CDR2 from the germline V gene are LGHNA and YNFKEQ. The CDR3 sequence is CASSQVVEREDEQFF.

The chain has TRBV27 and TRBJ2-7; TCRdb's D call, TRBD1, is unchecked because there is no DNA. The CDR3 loop spans 13 amino acids. Per the germline V gene, CDR1 is MNHEY and CDR2 is SMNVEV (reference sequence). CDR3 in amino acids: CASGETGFYEQYF.